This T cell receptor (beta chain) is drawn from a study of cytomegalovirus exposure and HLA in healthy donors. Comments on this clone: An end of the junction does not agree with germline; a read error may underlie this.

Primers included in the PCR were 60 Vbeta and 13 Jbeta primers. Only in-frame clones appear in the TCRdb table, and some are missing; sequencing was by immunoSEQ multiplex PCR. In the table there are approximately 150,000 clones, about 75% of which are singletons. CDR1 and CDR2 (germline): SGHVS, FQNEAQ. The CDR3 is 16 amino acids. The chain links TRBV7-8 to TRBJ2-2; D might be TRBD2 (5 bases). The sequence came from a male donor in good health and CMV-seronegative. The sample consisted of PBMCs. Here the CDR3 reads CAGSLEGVGNTGELFF. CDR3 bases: TGTGCCGGCAGCTTAGAGGGAGTAGGGAACACCGGGGAGCTGTTTTTT.